Listed below are T cell receptor beta chains from one sample, sequenced in a study of blood T cell repertoires in COVID-19. Generated by immunoSEQ multiplex PCR, the TCRdb table keeps only in-frame clones and is missing some. The table shows about 200,000 clones, with 80% to 85% occurring only once. What was sequenced was peripheral blood. The source of these receptors is a woman of 80 years or more with COVID-19, enrolled during active disease. Both conserved end residues are part of each CDR3. Each record gives: clone size, J gene, D gene, V gene, CDR3 protein, CDR3 DNA. A D gene is named only where the DNA matches it firmly. Part of the rows lack a size; the others show once, few, many or a class for expanded clones.

.,TRBJ2-6,.,TRBV7-2,CASSYRETGANVLTF,TGTGCCAGCAGCTACAGGGAGACTGGGGCCAACGTCCTGACTTTC
.,TRBJ2-5,.,TRBV5-4,CASSPPGLQETQYF,TGTGCCAGCAGCCCCCCGGGACTCCAAGAGACCCAGTACTTC
once,TRBJ1-1,.,TRBV6-1,CASSDKQGANTEAFF,TGTGCCAGCAGTGATAAACAGGGAGCCAACACTGAAGCTTTCTTT
.,TRBJ2-2,.,TRBV10-2,CASKAAQNTGELFF,TGCGCCAGCAAGGCGGCCCAAAACACCGGGGAGCTGTTTTTT
.,TRBJ1-1,TRBD1,TRBV7-3,CASSLQGGTEAFF,TGTGCCAGCAGCTTACAGGGGGGCACTGAAGCTTTCTTT
.,TRBJ2-7,.,TRBV2,CASGGRQGSEQYF,TGTGCCAGCGGTGGCCGGCAGGGGAGCGAGCAGTACTTC
.,TRBJ1-5,.,TRBV11-2,CASSSAGGPQHF,TGTGCCAGCAGCTCCGCCGGAGGGCCCCAGCATTTT
.,TRBJ1-2,.,TRBV4-2,CASSQERVLGYGYTF,TGTGCCAGCAGCCAAGAGAGGGTACTAGGGTATGGCTACACCTTC
.,TRBJ2-1,.,TRBV4-2,CASSQSLSGYYNEQFF,TGTGCCAGCAGCCAATCTTTGTCCGGGTACTATAATGAGCAGTTCTTC
few,TRBJ1-3,.,TRBV5-1,CASSAGNGNTIYF,TGCGCCAGCAGTGCGGGGAACGGAAACACCATATATTTT
few,TRBJ2-7,.,TRBV5-6,CASNARAGVLWSEQYF,TGTGCCAGCAACGCAAGGGCAGGGGTCCTTTGGTCCGAGCAGTACTTC
few,TRBJ2-7,TRBD2,TRBV7-2,CASQSRFGAGDLYEQYF,TGTGCCAGCCAATCCCGATTTGGTGCGGGAGATTTATACGAGCAGTACTTC
.,TRBJ2-7,.,TRBV5-5,CASSRPGAGYEQYF,TGTGCCAGCAGCCGACCTGGGGCAGGCTACGAGCAGTACTTC
once,TRBJ1-2,.,TRBV4-2,CASSQAQYGYTF,TGTGCCAGCAGCCAAGCCCAATATGGCTACACCTTC
.,TRBJ2-3,TRBD2,TRBV15,CATSRDPSGSGDTQYF,TGTGCCACCAGCAGAGATCCTAGCGGGAGTGGAGATACGCAGTATTTT
few,TRBJ1-1,.,TRBV10-2,CASSEWGGGGKTEAFF,TGCGCCAGCAGTGAATGGGGAGGGGGTGGGAAAACTGAAGCTTTCTTT
.,TRBJ1-4,.,TRBV5-1,CASSLGQLTGVLFF,TGCGCCAGCAGCTTGGGGCAGCTCACCGGGGTTCTGTTTTTT
.,TRBJ1-2,TRBD1,TRBV2,CASSERVGTVYGYTF,TGTGCCAGCAGTGAAAGGGTCGGGACAGTATATGGCTACACCTTC
.,TRBJ2-1,TRBD2,TRBV18,CASSPRAGGGSYNEQFF,TGTGCCAGCTCACCACGAGCGGGGGGAGGATCCTACAATGAGCAGTTCTTC
.,TRBJ1-1,.,TRBV3-1/TRBV3-2,CASSSGGGADTEAFF,TGTGCCAGCAGCTCCGGTGGGGGGGCGGACACTGAAGCTTTCTTT
once,TRBJ2-4,TRBD2,TRBV18,CASSPPRRTSGDIQYF,TGTGCCAGCTCACCACCAAGGAGAACTAGCGGGGACATTCAGTACTTC
.,TRBJ2-1,TRBD2,TRBV11-3,CASRGGSHNEQFF,TGTGCCAGCAGGGGAGGGAGCCACAATGAGCAGTTCTTC
.,TRBJ2-7,TRBD1,TRBV7-2,CASSPRDRGYEQYF,TGTGCCAGCAGCCCGCGGGACAGGGGCTACGAGCAGTACTTC
once,TRBJ2-5,.,TRBV30,CAWGLPGQGGETQYF,TGTGCCTGGGGCCTCCCAGGACAGGGAGGGGAGACCCAGTACTTC
.,TRBJ2-2,.,TRBV4-1,CASTPILFGTGELFF,TGCGCCAGCACCCCTATCCTATTCGGCACCGGGGAGCTGTTTTTT
.,TRBJ1-5,.,TRBV6-2/TRBV6-3,CASSYDSLPNQPQHF,TGTGCCAGCAGTTACGACAGCCTCCCCAATCAGCCCCAGCATTTT
.,TRBJ2-2,TRBD1,TRBV7-9,CASSPWTGETGELFF,TGTGCCAGCAGCCCTTGGACAGGGGAGACCGGGGAGCTGTTTTTT
.,TRBJ2-2,.,TRBV6-4,CASSDSSAGELFF,TGTGCCAGCAGTGACTCGAGCGCCGGGGAGCTGTTTTTT